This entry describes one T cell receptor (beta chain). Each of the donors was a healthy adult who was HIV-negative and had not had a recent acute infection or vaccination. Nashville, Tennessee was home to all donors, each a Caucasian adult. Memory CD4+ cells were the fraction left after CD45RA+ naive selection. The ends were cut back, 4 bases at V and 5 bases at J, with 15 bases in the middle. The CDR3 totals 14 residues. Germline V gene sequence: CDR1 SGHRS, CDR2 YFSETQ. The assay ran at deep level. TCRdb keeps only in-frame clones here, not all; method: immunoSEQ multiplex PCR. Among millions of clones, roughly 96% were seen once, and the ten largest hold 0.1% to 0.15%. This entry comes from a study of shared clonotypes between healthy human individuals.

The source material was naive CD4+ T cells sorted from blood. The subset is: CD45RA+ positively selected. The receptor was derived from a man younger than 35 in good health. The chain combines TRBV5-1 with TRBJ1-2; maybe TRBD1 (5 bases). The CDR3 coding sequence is TGCGCCAGCAGCCCTCCGGGGGTCACATATGGCTACACCTTC. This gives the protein CASSPPGVTYGYTF.